Each of the 26 T cell receptor beta chains below was sequenced from the same sample in a study of TIL therapy for anti-PD-1-resistant metastatic lung cancer. The libraries were made with immunoSEQ v3. The table came from immunoSEQ multiplex PCR; TCRdb's copy has only in-frame clones and leaves some out. The table has 50,000 or so clones, 70% to 80% seen once; the top ten hold around 4.8%. This sample's time point: pre-treatment sample, taken before nivolumab and TIL therapy. The input for sequencing was blood, taken at baseline. The receptor set was obtained from a woman aged 30-79 years with non-small cell lung cancer.

The rearrangement links TRBV9 to TRBJ2-2, with TRBD2 matching 7 bases. Germline CDR1 is SGDLS and CDR2 is YYNGEE. After removal of 0 bases from V and 3 bases from J, the junction contained 2 bases not matched to a gene. The CDR3 is made up of 15 amino acids. CDR3 amino acids: CASSVGGRDTGELFF. In DNA, the CDR3 is TGTGCCAGCAGCGTAGGGGGGAGGGACACCGGGGAGCTGTTTTTT. Filled out from reference TRBV9 and TRBJ2-2, the complete variable domain reads DSGVTQTPKHLITATGQRVTLRCSPRSGDLSVYWYQQSLDQGLQFLIQYYNGEERAKGNILERFSAQQFPDLHSELNLSSLELGDSALYFCASSVGGRDTGELFFGEGSRLTVL.

This chain uses TRBV27 with TRBJ2-2, with D maybe TRBD1 (5 bases). Trimming pared 7 bases from V and 4 bases from J, leaving 13 bases between. There are 14 residues in the CDR3. CDR1 is MNHEY, CDR2 SMNVEV, per germline (reference sequence). CDR3 nucleotide sequence: TGTGCCAGCACGATGGGGCGAAGCACCGGGGAGCTGTTTTTT. Translation gives CASTMGRSTGELFF.

The rearrangement joins TRBV2 to TRBJ2-6; no clear D gene. Trimming left V 6 bases short and J 0 bases short, with 15 bases between. The CDR3 is 17 residues long. The germline gives CDR1 SNHLY, CDR2 FYNNEI. CDR3 sequence reads: CASRRVSTRSGANVLTF. The CDR3 region has the DNA TGTGCCAGCAGAAGGGTATCGACCCGCTCTGGGGCCAACGTCCTGACTTTC.

A few counts support this clone. V is TRBV7-9 and J is TRBJ2-7, with D perhaps matching TRBD1 (5 bases). This CDR3 comprises 13 residues. CDR1 SEHNR and CDR2 FQNEAQ come from the germline V gene (reference sequence). Trimming shortened V by 5 bases and J by 4 bases, and 12 bases separated the two germline ends. This chain's CDR3 is CASSPGPYYEQYF. CDR3 coding DNA: TGTGCCAGCAGCCCAGGGCCCTATTACGAGCAGTACTTC.

V is TRBV7-6 and J is TRBJ2-2, with 8 nucleotides matching TRBD1. Looked up from germline, CDR1 is SGHVS and CDR2 is FNYEAQ. The CDR3 is made up of 16 amino acids. Trimming at V came to 5 bases and at J to 7 bases, leaving 12 bases not matched to a gene. This CDR3 is CASSPPDRDYNGELFF. CDR3 nucleotide sequence: TGTGCCAGCAGCCCGCCGGACAGGGATTACAACGGGGAGCTGTTTTTT.

This clone occurred once. The chain carries TRBV2 and TRBJ2-7; 11 bases fit TRBD2. Germline values: CDR1 SNHLY, CDR2 FYNNEI. V shed 6 bases, J shed 7 bases, and the junction held 11 bases outside the gene matches. The CDR3 length is 15 residues. The CDR3 bases are TGTGCCAGCAGAAGACTAGCGGGAATGGGGATGGAGCAGTACTTC. It is translated as CASRRLAGMGMEQYF.

The chain couples TRBV7-2 to TRBJ1-2; 8 bases map to TRBD1. Unmatched junction bases numbered 9, after V lost 5 bases and J lost 4 bases. Germline loops: CDR1 SGHTA, CDR2 FQGNSA. This CDR3 comprises 15 residues. The CDR3 DNA is TGTGCCAGCAGCCCCCGACAGGGGCTAGGCTATGGCTACACCTTC. It encodes CASSPRQGLGYGYTF.

The rearrangement uses TRBV5-4 and TRBJ2-1, with D perhaps TRBD2 (5 bases). CDR1 is SGHNT, CDR2 YYREEE, per germline (reference sequence). The V gene lost 0 bases and the J gene lost 12 bases, with 13 bases spanning the gap. This CDR3 spans 13 amino acids. CDR3 amino acids: CASSLDSATGQFF. The DNA of the CDR3 is TGTGCCAGCAGCTTGGATAGCGCAACGGGGCAGTTCTTC.

This clone turned up a few times. This chain uses TRBV29-1 with TRBJ2-6; 10 bases are shared with TRBD1. There are 18 residues in the CDR3. V shed 0 bases and J 0 bases; nucleotides not matched to a gene: 5. CDR1 SQVTM and CDR2 ANQGSEA come from the germline V gene. The CDR3 sequence is CSVEERRDRGSGANVLTF. The CDR3 nucleotides read TGCAGCGTTGAAGAAAGACGGGACAGGGGCTCTGGGGCCAACGTCCTGACTTTC.

V is TRBV5-1 and J is TRBJ2-5; TRBD1 or TRBD2 may be the D gene (6 bases each). The CDR3 is 15 amino acids. Trimming pared 6 bases from V and 1 base from J, leaving 16 bases between. CDR1 and CDR2 from the germline V gene are SGHRS and YFSETQ. The CDR3 DNA sequence: TGCGCCAGCACCATTCCTGGAGGGGGCCAAGAGACCCAGTACTTC. Its translation: CASTIPGGGQETQYF.

The CDR3 reads CASGPGVGQYEQYF. As DNA, the CDR3 is TGCGCCAGCGGCCCGGGTGTGGGTCAGTACGAGCAGTACTTC. The V gene is TRBV5-1, the J gene TRBJ2-7; D unclear. Germline CDR1 reads SGHRS; CDR2 reads YFSETQ. V lost 7 bases to trimming and J lost 4 bases, with 18 bases between them. The CDR3 loop spans 14 amino acids.

V gene TRBV6-5 combines with J gene TRBJ2-3; D tentatively reads TRBD1 or TRBD2 (5 bases each). The CDR3 runs to 12 residues. From germline, CDR1 is MNHEY and CDR2 SVGAGI. V was trimmed by 6 bases and J by 4 bases, leaving 8 bases between them. CDR3 coding DNA: TGTGCCAGCAGGGGACCCCCAGATACGCAGTATTTT. Amino acid sequence: CASRGPPDTQYF.

The J gene is TRBJ2-1, the V gene TRBV4-2, with D unclear. The germline gives CDR1 LGHNA, CDR2 YNFKEQ. This CDR3 region has 13 residues. With 3 bases removed from V and 8 bases from J, the gap between germline ends came to 11 bases. This chain's CDR3 is CASSQGVGYEQFF. The DNA of the CDR3 is TGTGCCAGCAGCCAGGGTGTCGGGTATGAGCAGTTCTTC.

The chain uses TRBV19 and TRBJ1-1; no clear D gene. CDR3 length: 12 residues. V lost 6 bases and J lost 7, with 12 bases in between. The germline V gene encodes CDR1 LNHDA and CDR2 SQIVND (reference sequence). CDR3 sequence reads: CASSPRDGEAFF. CDR3 coding DNA: TGTGCCAGTAGCCCTAGGGATGGTGAAGCTTTCTTT.

The CDR3 sequence is CASSIGFLGTYNEQFF. DNA for the CDR3: TGTGCCAGTAGTATAGGGTTCTTGGGTACCTACAATGAGCAGTTCTTC. V is TRBV19 and J is TRBJ2-1, with unresolved D. This CDR3 comprises 16 residues. V lost 1 base, J lost 2 bases, and 12 bases lay in between. The germline V gene has CDR1 LNHDA and CDR2 SQIVND (reference sequence).

This chain uses TRBV19 with TRBJ2-2, with D possibly being TRBD2 (5 bases). Germline lookup yields CDR1 LNHDA and CDR2 SQIVND (reference sequence). This CDR3 region has 17 residues. V was clipped by 7 bases and J by 1 base, with 19 bases between them. The CDR3 DNA reads as TGTGCCAGTACCATCATCGAGTACCGGGGGAACACCGGGGAGCTGTTTTTT. Residues: CASTIIEYRGNTGELFF.

This clone turned up a few times. V usage is TRBV4-1 and J usage is TRBJ2-7, with 9 positions matching TRBD1. This CDR3 comprises 15 residues. Germline-derived CDR1 and CDR2 are MGHRA and YSYEKL. The ends lost 1 base at V and 6 bases at J; junction bases unmatched: 7. The CDR3 here is CASSQGDRAPSEQYF. The CDR3 nucleotides read TGCGCCAGCAGCCAAGGGGACAGGGCCCCCTCCGAGCAGTACTTC.

The genes are TRBV6-5 and TRBJ2-7; D perhaps matches TRBD1 (5 bases). The CDR3 is 14 residues long. The V end was cut by 2 bases, the J end by 6 bases, with 14 bases between. Looked up from germline, CDR1 is MNHEY and CDR2 is SVGAGI. CDR3 nucleotides: TGTGCCAGCAGTTACGGGGCCCAGGGCGGCGAGCAGTACTTC. Its translation is CASSYGAQGGEQYF.

This chain connects TRBV11-2 to TRBJ2-7, with TRBD1 as a possible D gene (6 bases). The CDR3 is made up of 15 amino acids. Trimming pared 3 bases from V and 3 bases from J, leaving 15 bases between. Per the germline V gene, CDR1 is SGHAT and CDR2 is FQNNGV. This CDR3 reads CASSFPMTGDYEQYF. The CDR3 DNA reads TGTGCCAGCAGCTTCCCGATGACAGGCGACTACGAGCAGTACTTC.

The chain links TRBV5-1 to TRBJ2-2, with 9 nucleotides matching TRBD2. The CDR3 runs 15 residues. From germline, CDR1 is SGHRS and CDR2 YFSETQ. V gave up 3 bases and J gave up 4 bases; unmatched junction bases: 4. The CDR3 spells CASSSSGMSTGELFF. The DNA for the CDR3 is TGCGCCAGCAGCTCTAGCGGGATGAGCACCGGGGAGCTGTTTTTT. The full variable domain, in which reference TRBV5-1 and TRBJ2-2 provide the parts outside the CDR3, is KAGVTQTPRYLIKTRGQQVTLSCSPISGHRSVSWYQQTPGQGLQFLFEYFSETQRNKGNFPGRFSGRQFSNSRSEMNVSTLELGDSALYLCASSSSGMSTGELFFGEGSRLTVL.

This clone was counted once. DNA for the CDR3: TGTGCCAGCAGTTTCGGTCCGACTTCGAACACTGAAGCTTTCTTT. Translated, it gives CASSFGPTSNTEAFF. The chain links TRBV27 to TRBJ1-1; D is undetermined. The germline V and J ends were trimmed by 3 bases and 1 base, with 12 bases remaining between them. The germline gives CDR1 MNHEY, CDR2 SMNVEV (reference sequence). The CDR3 covers 15 residues.

The chain recombines TRBV5-1 with TRBJ2-1; perhaps TRBD1 as D (5 bases). The CDR3 extends over 15 amino acids. The germline V and J ends were trimmed by 4 bases and 0 bases, with 11 bases remaining between them. Germline V gene sequence: CDR1 SGHRS, CDR2 YFSETQ. The CDR3 bases are TGCGCCAGCAGCGTGACAGCGAGCTCCTACAATGAGCAGTTCTTC. Its translation is CASSVTASSYNEQFF. The variable domain in full, completed from reference TRBV5-1 and TRBJ2-1, reads KAGVTQTPRYLIKTRGQQVTLSCSPISGHRSVSWYQQTPGQGLQFLFEYFSETQRNKGNFPGRFSGRQFSNSRSEMNVSTLELGDSALYLCASSVTASSYNEQFFGPGTRLTVL.

The chain joins TRBV27 to TRBJ1-2, with TRBD1 as a possible D gene (6 bases). The V end lost 4 bases, the J end lost 4 bases, and 16 bases lay between the germline ends. The CDR3 runs to 15 residues. Per the germline V gene, CDR1 is MNHEY and CDR2 is SMNVEV (reference sequence). CDR3 sequence (DNA): TGTGCCAGCAGTTCACTTGGACAGAACCTCTATGGCTACACCTTC. Translation: CASSSLGQNLYGYTF.

The chain has TRBV7-2 and TRBJ1-5, with 7 bases fitting TRBD1. Per germline, CDR1 SGHTA and CDR2 FQGNSA. The CDR3 extends over 14 amino acids. Germline trimming cut 1 base from V and 5 bases from J; bases unmatched to any gene: 2. The CDR3: CASSLETGYQPQHF. CDR3 DNA sequence: TGTGCCAGCAGCTTAGAGACAGGGTATCAGCCCCAGCATTTT.

The chain couples TRBV27 to TRBJ2-7, with D maybe TRBD2 (6 bases). CDR3 length: 15 amino acids. Germline loops: CDR1 MNHEY, CDR2 SMNVEV (reference sequence). Trimming removed 5 bases from V and 2 bases from J, with 16 bases in between. The CDR3 DNA follows: TGTGCCAGCAGTAACCGACGGGACTCCACCTACGAGCAGTACTTC. Residues: CASSNRRDSTYEQYF.

This rearrangement joins TRBV14 to TRBJ2-3; perhaps D is TRBD1 or TRBD2 (6 bases each). Trimming pared 3 bases from V and 6 bases from J, leaving 19 bases between. The CDR3 totals 16 residues. Germline-derived CDR1 and CDR2 are SGHDN and FVKESK. The CDR3 coding sequence is TGTGCCAGCAGCCAGTCGTGGGGGGCCGGTCTGGATACGCAGTATTTT. Its translation is CASSQSWGAGLDTQYF. Full variable domain (missing parts from reference TRBV14 and TRBJ2-3): EAGVTQFPSHSVIEKGQTVTLRCDPISGHDNLYWYRRVMGKEIKFLLHFVKESKQDESGMPNNRFLAERTGGTYSTLKVQPAELEDSGVYFCASSQSWGAGLDTQYFGPGTRLTVL.